This T cell receptor (beta chain) was captured by sequencing in a study of blood T cell repertoires in COVID-19. Study background: Spain, Italy and the United States supplied samples that represented acute and convalescent COVID-19.

This CDR3 has 13 residues. From germline, CDR1 is SQVTM and CDR2 ANQGSEA. The V gene end was trimmed by 6 bases and the J gene end by 4 bases; junction bases not matched to a gene: 4. Repertoires were generated with immunoSEQ multiplex PCR, while TCRdb's copy carries only in-frame clones and drops some. The sample yields about 370,000 clones, about nine tenths seen once. The source is a woman aged 40 to 49 who had been exposed to COVID-19. Sequencing was performed on PBMCs or T cells enriched from blood (not recorded which). The chain links TRBV29-1 to TRBJ1-2; 11 bases match TRBD1. The DNA for the CDR3 is TGCAGCGTCCGGACAGGGGGCATCTATGGCTACACCTTC. Translating it yields CSVRTGGIYGYTF. Together with reference TRBV29-1 and TRBJ1-2, the CDR3 gives the full variable domain: SAVISQKPSRDICQRGTSLTIQCQVDSQVTMMFWYRQQPGQSLTLIATANQGSEATYESGFVIDKFPISRPNLTFSTLTVSNMSPEDSSIYLCSVRTGGIYGYTFGSGTRLTVV.